This passage covers 30 T cell receptor beta chains from one sample sequenced in a study of cytomegalovirus exposure and HLA in healthy donors. In the PCR, 60 Vbeta and 13 Jbeta primers were used. Repertoires were generated with immunoSEQ multiplex PCR, while TCRdb's copy carries only in-frame clones and drops some. The table shows about 160,000 clones, with about 77% occurring only once. The sample consisted of PBMCs. The receptors come from a young man in good health and CMV-seropositive.

Comments on this clone: Its ends do not fully match the called genes, so a read error is possible. The chain carries TRBV5-5 and TRBJ1-4; no definite D call. The length of the CDR3 is 14 residues. CDR1 is SGHKS and CDR2 is YYEKEE in the germline V gene (reference sequence). For the CDR3, the DNA is TGTGCCAGCACCTTGGGCGGCGGTAGTGAAAAACTGTTTTTT. This encodes CASTLGGGSEKLFF.

The V call is TRBV5-1, the J call TRBJ2-3, with D possibly being TRBD2 (5 bases). The CDR3 contains 15 residues. Germline V lookup: CDR1 SGHRS, CDR2 YFSETQ. The V gene lost 4 bases and the J gene lost 2 bases, with 14 bases spanning the gap. For the CDR3, the DNA is TGCGCCAGCAGCCAGCGAGGGATGAACACAGATACGCAGTATTTT. Encoded protein: CASSQRGMNTDTQYF.

The chain links TRBV7-8 to TRBJ2-7, with D maybe TRBD1 (6 bases). The CDR3 has 14 amino acids. Trimming shortened V by 1 base and J by 6 bases, and 13 bases separated the two germline ends. Germline-derived CDR1 and CDR2 are SGHVS and FQNEAQ. The CDR3 DNA is TGTGCCAGCAGCTTAGAGGTTGGGGGCCCCGAGCAGTACTTC. Amino acid sequence: CASSLEVGGPEQYF.

This chain connects TRBV6-6 to TRBJ1-1, with TRBD1 matching 11 bases. The CDR3 loop spans 13 amino acids. The germline gives CDR1 MNHNY, CDR2 SVGAGI (reference sequence). After removal of 11 bases from V and 4 bases from J, the junction contained 6 bases not matched to a gene. DNA for the CDR3: TGTGCCGCGACCGGGACAGGGGGCACTGAAGCTTTCTTT. Encoded protein: CAATGTGGTEAFF.

The genes are TRBV6-1 and TRBJ2-1; 9 bases are shared with TRBD2. Trimming took 5 bases from V and 7 from J; bases not matched to a gene: 6. Germline CDR1 reads MNHNS; CDR2 reads SASEGT. This CDR3 is built from 14 residues. The CDR3 DNA reads as TGTGCCAGCAGTTTGGCTAGCGGGATAAATGAGCAGTTCTTC. It translates to CASSLASGINEQFF.

The CDR3 DNA sequence: TGTGCCAGCCTAGCGGGTGCTGGGGCCAACGTCCTGACTTTC. As protein: CASLAGAGANVLTF. The chain combines TRBV6-4 with TRBJ2-6; 8 nucleotides line up with TRBD2. In germline, CDR1 is MRHNA, CDR2 SNTAGT. Trimming removed 8 bases from V and 2 bases from J; junction bases left unmatched: 2. The length of the CDR3 is 14 residues.

This chain uses TRBV6-5 with TRBJ1-2; 7 bases agree with TRBD1. The CDR3 loop spans 15 amino acids. Germline CDR1 is MNHEY and CDR2 is SVGAGI. With 0 bases clipped from V and 8 bases from J, the junction kept 9 bases outside the gene matches. The CDR3 spells CASSYSGQVRLGYTF. DNA of the CDR3: TGTGCCAGCAGTTACTCAGGACAGGTTCGGTTAGGCTACACCTTC.

CDR3 in DNA: TGCAGCGCGCCGCGGGAGGGGCTCACTGAAGCTTTCTTT. Amino acids: CSAPREGLTEAFF. V usage is TRBV29-1 and J usage is TRBJ1-1; D possibly corresponds to TRBD1 (5 bases). The germline V gene has CDR1 SQVTM and CDR2 ANQGSEA. Trimming removed 7 bases at V and 4 bases at J, with 16 bases between. This CDR3 spans 13 amino acids.

This clone was recorded once. This rearrangement joins TRBV4-3 to TRBJ2-7, with a tentative D call TRBD2 (7 bases). The CDR3 contains 14 residues. Germline V gene data show CDR1 as LGHNA and CDR2 as YSLEER. The V and J ends lost 0 bases and 7 bases respectively, with 13 bases between them. The CDR3 DNA reads TGCGCCAGCAGCCAAGATGAAGGGGGGGGAGAGCAGTACTTC. This encodes CASSQDEGGGEQYF.

V gene TRBV27 combines with J gene TRBJ1-5; D is uncertain. The CDR3 runs 14 residues. The V gene's germline CDR1 is MNHEY and CDR2 SMNVEV (reference sequence). V was trimmed by 3 bases and J by 7 bases, leaving 13 bases between them. The CDR3 DNA reads TGTGCCAGCAGTTTGGGAGGACGGGGACAGCCCCAGCATTTT. The encoded protein is CASSLGGRGQPQHF.

The chain links TRBV9 to TRBJ2-1; D might be TRBD1 (6 bases). This CDR3 comprises 14 residues. The germline gives CDR1 SGDLS, CDR2 YYNGEE. The V gene lost 3 bases and the J gene lost 10 bases, with 17 bases spanning the gap. The CDR3 is CASSARDTLGEQFF. The CDR3 DNA follows: TGTGCCAGCAGCGCCCGGGACACCCTAGGGGAGCAGTTCTTC.

The rearrangement uses TRBV7-7 and TRBJ2-5; the match to TRBD1 covers 7 bases. The V and J ends lost 2 bases and 5 bases, in that order; junction bases with no gene match: 5. Germline-derived CDR1 and CDR2 are SSHAT and FNYEAQ (reference sequence). The CDR3 covers 14 residues. This chain's CDR3 is CASSLRGQGETQYF. Written as DNA, the CDR3 is TGTGCCAGCAGCTTAAGGGGGCAGGGGGAGACCCAGTACTTC.

The count of this clone is one. This sequence joins TRBV28 and TRBJ1-5; D is ambiguous. The CDR3 runs to 14 residues. Germline CDR1 and CDR2: MDHEN and SYDVKM. V was trimmed by 3 bases and J by 7 bases, leaving 13 bases between them. This chain's CDR3 is CASSFKHFTQPQHF. DNA of the CDR3: TGTGCCAGCAGTTTTAAACATTTCACCCAGCCCCAGCATTTT. Drawing the rest from reference TRBV28 and TRBJ1-5, the complete variable domain is DVKVTQSSRYLVKRTGEKVFLECVQDMDHENMFWYRQDPGLGLRLIYFSYDVKMKEKGDIPEGYSVSREKKERFSLILESASTNQTSMYLCASSFKHFTQPQHFGDGTRLSIL.

The chain has TRBV6-1 and TRBJ2-1; D call uncertain. The CDR3 is 10 amino acids. Per germline, CDR1 MNHNS and CDR2 SASEGT. Trimming cost V 8 bases and J 10 bases, with 9 bases left between them. DNA of the CDR3: TGTGCCAGCTCCAATCGGGAGCAGTTCTTC. Protein sequence: CASSNREQFF.

A few counts support this clone. The chain joins TRBV25-1 to TRBJ1-1; possibly TRBD1 for D (5 bases). The V gene lost 2 bases and the J gene lost 11 bases, with 15 bases spanning the gap. The CDR3 sequence is 13 residues long. Germline V gives CDR1 MGHDK, CDR2 SYGVNS. In nucleotides, the CDR3 is TGTGCCAGCAGTGAAGACCCCAGGGAAAGGGCTTTCTTT. Translating it yields CASSEDPRERAFF. The whole variable domain, filled in from reference TRBV25-1 and TRBJ1-1, reads EADIYQTPRYLVIGTGKKITLECSQTMGHDKMYWYQQDPGMELHLIHYSYGVNSTEKGDLSSESTVSRIRTEHFPLTLESARPSHTSQYLCASSEDPRERAFFGQGTRLTVV.

This chain joins TRBV11-3 and TRBJ2-1; D is ambiguous. Germline loops: CDR1 SGHNT, CDR2 YENEEA. Trimming shortened V by 0 bases and J by 7 bases, and 7 bases separated the two germline ends. CDR3 length: 13 amino acids. The CDR3 sequence is CASSLDLRNEQFF. Here the CDR3 DNA reads TGTGCCAGCAGCTTAGATCTTCGGAATGAGCAGTTCTTC.

The chain carries TRBV27 and TRBJ2-3, with D perhaps TRBD1 (6 bases). CDR1 MNHEY and CDR2 SMNVEV come from the germline V gene (reference sequence). The germline V and J ends were trimmed by 10 bases and 8 bases, with 16 bases remaining between them. This CDR3 comprises 12 residues. CDR3 nucleotides: TGTGCCACCCAACCCCAGGGGACTACGCAGTATTTT. Residues: CATQPQGTTQYF.

The chain recombines TRBV6-6 with TRBJ1-6, with a possible D match to TRBD1 (6 bases). In germline, CDR1 is MNHNY, CDR2 SVGAGI (reference sequence). The CDR3 extends over 15 amino acids. V was cut by 5 bases and J by 5 bases, with 13 bases left in between. This CDR3 is CASSRQDLNNSPLHF. The CDR3 nucleotides read TGTGCCAGCAGTAGACAGGACCTCAATAATTCACCCCTCCACTTT.

The gene calls are TRBV2 and TRBJ1-2, with D possibly TRBD1 on 5 matching bases. Trimming stripped 7 bases from V and 3 bases from J, with 9 bases between. The CDR3 runs 12 residues. CDR1 is SNHLY, CDR2 FYNNEI, per germline. CDR3 sequence reads: CASIAGDYGYTF. The CDR3, as DNA: TGTGCCAGCATAGCGGGGGACTATGGCTACACCTTC.

The chain couples TRBV18 to TRBJ2-1; 11 bases align to TRBD2. CDR1 and CDR2 from the germline V gene are KGHSH and LQKENI. The CDR3 runs to 15 residues. Trimming took 6 bases from V and 4 from J; bases not matched to a gene: 5. In DNA form, the CDR3 reads TGTGCCAGCTCTTTAGCGGGAGGGGGGTACAATGAGCAGTTCTTC. Its protein product is CASSLAGGGYNEQFF.

V gene TRBV11-3 combines with J gene TRBJ2-1, with a possible D match to TRBD1 (7 bases). The CDR3 length is 17 residues. V gave up 5 bases and J gave up 3 bases, with 20 bases separating them. Germline CDR1 reads SGHNT; CDR2 reads YENEEA. The CDR3 DNA reads TGTGCCAGCAGCATAACCAGGGGGGTGGGGGTCTACAATGAGCAGTTCTTC. This codes for CASSITRGVGVYNEQFF.

This clone has only a few counts. The J gene is TRBJ1-5, the V gene TRBV19; 7 nucleotides agree with TRBD1. The CDR3 spans 15 residues. J was trimmed by 0 bases and V by 6 bases; bases with no gene match: 5. Germline V lookup: CDR1 LNHDA, CDR2 SQIVND (reference sequence). Here the CDR3 reads CASREGQNSNQPQHF. The CDR3 nucleotides are TGTGCCAGTAGGGAGGGACAGAATAGCAATCAGCCCCAGCATTTT.

The V and J genes are TRBV5-6 and TRBJ1-5; a weak D match, TRBD1 (6 bases). The CDR3 is made up of 16 amino acids. Germline CDR1 SGHDT, CDR2 YYEEEE. Trimming removed 1 base from V and 6 bases from J, with 17 bases in between. CDR3 DNA: TGTGCCAGCAGCTTGTTTTCAGGGGATGCCACTCAGCCCCAGCATTTT. It codes for CASSLFSGDATQPQHF. The entire variable domain, with the rest obtained from reference TRBV5-6 and TRBJ1-5, is as follows: DAGVTQSPTHLIKTRGQQVTLRCSPKSGHDTVSWYQQALGQGPQFIFQYYEEEERQRGNFPDRFSGHQFPNYSSELNVNALLLGDSALYLCASSLFSGDATQPQHFGDGTRLSIL.

About this clone itself: Other DNA sequences within the sample encode an identical CDR3. CDR3 nucleotide sequence: TGTGCCAGCAGCTTTCGGGACAGGGCATACAATGAGCAGTTCTTC. Translation: CASSFRDRAYNEQFF. The gene calls are TRBV5-4 and TRBJ2-1; TRBD1 aligns across 9 bases. The CDR3 contains 15 residues. Germline loops: CDR1 SGHNT, CDR2 YYREEE (reference sequence). Unmatched junction bases numbered 4, after V lost 2 bases and J lost 4 bases.

The chain combines TRBV5-4 with TRBJ2-2; D might be TRBD1 (6 bases). The V and J ends lost 4 bases and 2 bases respectively, with 12 bases between them. The CDR3 has 15 residues. CDR1 SGHNT and CDR2 YYREEE come from the germline V gene (reference sequence). CDR3 protein: CASSPGQSNTGELFF. The CDR3 DNA reads as TGTGCCAGCAGCCCCGGACAGAGTAACACCGGGGAGCTGTTTTTT.

This chain links TRBV5-1 with TRBJ2-5; D is ambiguous. The CDR3 has 17 amino acids. V was trimmed by 4 bases and J by 5 bases, leaving 24 bases between them. The germline CDR1 and CDR2 sequences are SGHRS and YFSETQ. CDR3 sequence (DNA): TGCGCCAGCAGCCTCTCTGATATCGCTCTGGGCATGGAGACCCAGTACTTC. As protein: CASSLSDIALGMETQYF. The whole variable domain, remainder taken from reference TRBV5-1 and TRBJ2-5, is KAGVTQTPRYLIKTRGQQVTLSCSPISGHRSVSWYQQTPGQGLQFLFEYFSETQRNKGNFPGRFSGRQFSNSRSEMNVSTLELGDSALYLCASSLSDIALGMETQYFGPGTRLLVL.

Only a few counts were recorded for this clone. The CDR3 protein is CASSQVDRGSTEAFF. The CDR3 nucleotides read TGCGCCAGCAGCCAAGTAGACAGGGGAAGCACTGAAGCTTTCTTT. The gene calls are TRBV4-1 and TRBJ1-1; 8 bases are shared with TRBD1. The CDR3 length is 15 residues. Germline V gene lookup returns CDR1 MGHRA and CDR2 YSYEKL. Trimming took 1 base from V and 4 from J; bases not matched to a gene: 5.

V is TRBV28 and J is TRBJ2-2; D is unresolved. This CDR3 contains 16 residues. V lost 5 bases, J lost 5 bases, and 18 bases lay in between. Germline CDR1 is MDHEN and CDR2 is SYDVKM. CDR3 in amino acids: CASSPPLRHGTGELFF. The CDR3 DNA reads as TGTGCCAGCAGTCCCCCTCTTAGACATGGGACCGGGGAGCTGTTTTTT.

V usage is TRBV4-2 and J usage is TRBJ2-3, with D possibly being TRBD1 (6 bases). The CDR3 totals 15 residues. Germline assignment: CDR1 LGHNA and CDR2 YNFKEQ. Trimming took off 5 bases at V and 1 base at J, with 13 bases between the two ends. CDR3 DNA: TGTGCCAGCAGCTCGGACAGCGGAGGCACAGATACGCAGTATTTT. Protein product: CASSSDSGGTDTQYF.

This chain connects TRBV18 to TRBJ1-5; a possible D gene is TRBD1 (6 bases). Germline values: CDR1 KGHSH, CDR2 LQKENI. Trimming stripped 2 bases from V and 6 bases from J, with 14 bases between. The CDR3 spans 15 residues. The CDR3 sequence is CASSPGGAATQPQHF. DNA of the CDR3: TGTGCCAGCTCACCAGGGGGGGCAGCGACTCAGCCCCAGCATTTT.